This T cell receptor beta chain stems from a study of tumor-infiltrating lymphocytes in primary liver carcinoma. The study's findings and limits: Because the samples were bulk unsorted, the study did not compare CD4+ and CD8+ repertoires.

The table lists this clonotype with a few counts. Its antigen is unidentified. Germline V CDR1 and CDR2: SGHRS, YFSETQ. CDR3 length equals 15 residues. V lost 6 bases and J lost 2, with 16 bases in between. Unsorted whole blood served as the source of blood RNA, and germline DNA was extracted as well. Total RNA amounting to roughly 450 ng was the source from which TCR beta cDNA was made with a constant-region primer. Slightly modified ARM-PCR, run as three nested multiplex PCR rounds, produced the TCR beta libraries. TRBV1-TRBV30 forward primers and a C-beta reverse primer were used in the first two PCR rounds, which each ran for approximately 10 cycles. One entry per CDR3 protein results from TCRdb running MiXCR on the multiplex PCR reads. The sample comprises about 180,000 distinct CDR3 sequences, 50% to 75% of which are singletons, and around three quarters rests with the top ten.

V gene TRBV5-1 combines with J gene TRBJ2-3; D is uncertain. The TCR comes from a man aged 40-50 years with primary liver carcinoma and hepatitis B virus infection. What was sequenced was peripheral blood. CDR3 sequence reads: CASTSFGAITDTQYF. CDR3 DNA: TGCGCCAGCACCTCTTTCGGCGCTATCACAGATACGCAGTATTTT.